This T cell receptor beta chain was documented in a study of blood T cell repertoires in COVID-19. Study in general: Donors in the United States, Italy and Spain gave samples during acute or convalescent COVID-19. T cells, B-cell-depleted T cells, or PBMCs provided the cDNA or gDNA that served as material.

This clone has only one observation. The CDR3 has 14 amino acids. Germline V gives CDR1 SGHRS, CDR2 YFSETQ. V lost 0 bases to trimming and J lost 8 bases, with 14 bases between them. Original processing methods: Quantification of nucleated cells was approximated via reference gene primer amplification. Here immunoSEQ multiplex PCR was the method, and the copy in TCRdb shows in-frame clones only, minus some. The V and J calls and clone size are taken from that table; D and trimming were inferred from the DNA. Among about 160,000 clones, about 85% were seen once, and the ten largest hold approximately 0.99%.

This receptor was identified in a man between 35 and 55 years old with acute or convalescent COVID-19. The sample comprised peripheral blood. The chain has TRBV5-1 and TRBJ1-1; D not certain. The CDR3 bases are TGCGCCAGCAGCTTGGAGCGGGGTAACGACGAAGCTTTCTTT. It encodes CASSLERGNDEAFF.